This T cell receptor (beta chain) came from a study of cytomegalovirus exposure and HLA in healthy donors (TCRdb year 2017). For the study in its entirety: A later analysis indicated that the 130 or so validation repertoires were generated on the platform also employed for the roughly 650 repertoires of the first cohort. High-throughput TCR immunosequencing, statistical association of individual TCRs with disease status, and machine learning were combined to predict cytomegalovirus infection status. The study aimed to test whether cataloging public T cell receptors could reveal signatures of past pathogen exposure. Along with the roughly 670-subject first cohort, a separate validation cohort of more than 90 different subjects was used.

The donors belonged to the validation cohort of over a hundred subjects, which was separate from the roughly 670-subject first cohort. Receptors were amplified or captured by the immunoSEQ multiplex PCR assay. In the source study's methods: To diagnose cytomegalovirus status from the catalog of TCR beta chain sequences, a statistical classification framework was built. TCRdb holds this immuneACCESS table with in-frame rearrangements only. Some clones are missing; in checked studies, unresolved V genes explain under half, and the rest has no known cause. That table gives V, J and clone size, and the DNA gave D and trimming. Recorded for this sample are 200,000 to 250,000 clones; over 75% of them occurred a single time. Roughly 2% of the sample is held by the ten biggest clonotypes. A distance of 13 bases separates the germline ends of V and J, which lose 0 bases and 1 base respectively. From the cysteine through the phenylalanine, the CDR3 covers 16 amino acids. Left in the record is the CDR3 DNA by itself, 48 bases read in frame from the first base. The germline V gene sets CDR1 to MGHRA and CDR2 to YSYEKL.

Comments on this clone: The antigen it recognizes is unknown. The input lacks base qualities; no much larger clone sits a single base away.

Results and caveats for the whole study, not just this receptor: The classifier was reported to diagnose cytomegalovirus status with high specificity and sensitivity in both the original cohort and the validation cohort. In vitro tests confirmed that a few of the cytomegalovirus-associated TCR beta chains recognize cytomegalovirus antigens. A total of some 180 TCR beta chains were listed by the study as associated with cytomegalovirus. Most TCR sequences were observed very rarely across donors, whereas some public TCRs were present in many individuals. A later analysis lacked HLA typing for the validation cohort, so it scored co-occurrence in that cohort across all 110 or so repertoires. Subsequent analysis determined that TCRs grouped into clusters in the first cohort also showed a tendency toward co-occurrence across the 120 or so validation repertoires, and 94% of cluster scores exceeded 0. It was suggested by the authors that the approach could potentially be generalized to other disease states and immunological phenotypes.

The sequencing sample was made of PBMCs. The sequence is built from TRBV4-1 and TRBJ2-7; no D gene can be assigned with confidence. This receptor was identified in a woman aged 18-35 years in good health and CMV-seropositive. The CDR3 loop reads CASSQDLASYSYEQYF. The base sequence is TGCGCCAGCAGCCAAGATCTGGCCTCATATTCCTACGAGCAGTACTTC.